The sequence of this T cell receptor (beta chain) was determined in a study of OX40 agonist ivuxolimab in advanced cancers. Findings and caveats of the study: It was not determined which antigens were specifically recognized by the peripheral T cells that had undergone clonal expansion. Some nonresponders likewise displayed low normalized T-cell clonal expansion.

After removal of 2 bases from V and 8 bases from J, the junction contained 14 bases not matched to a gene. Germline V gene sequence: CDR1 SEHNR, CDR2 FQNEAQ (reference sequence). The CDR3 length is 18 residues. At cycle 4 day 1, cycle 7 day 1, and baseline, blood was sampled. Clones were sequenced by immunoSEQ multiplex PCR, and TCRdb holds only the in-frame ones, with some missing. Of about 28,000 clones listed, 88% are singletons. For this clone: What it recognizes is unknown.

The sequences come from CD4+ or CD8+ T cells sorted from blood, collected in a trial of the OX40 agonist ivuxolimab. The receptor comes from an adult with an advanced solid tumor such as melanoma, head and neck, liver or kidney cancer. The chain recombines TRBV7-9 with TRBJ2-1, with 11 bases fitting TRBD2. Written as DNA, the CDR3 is TGTGCCAGCAGCTTATCTGGGGTTTCACTAGCGGGAGATCATGAGCAGTTCTTC. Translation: CASSLSGVSLAGDHEQFF.